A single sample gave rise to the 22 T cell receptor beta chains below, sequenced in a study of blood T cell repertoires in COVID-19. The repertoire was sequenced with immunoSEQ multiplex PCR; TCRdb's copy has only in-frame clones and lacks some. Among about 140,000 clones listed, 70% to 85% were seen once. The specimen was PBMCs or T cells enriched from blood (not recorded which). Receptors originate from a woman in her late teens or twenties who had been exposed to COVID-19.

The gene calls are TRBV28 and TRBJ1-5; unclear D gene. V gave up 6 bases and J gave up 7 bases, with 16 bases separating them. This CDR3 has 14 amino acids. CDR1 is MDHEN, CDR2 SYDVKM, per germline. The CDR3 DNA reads TGTGCCAGCAGCCGCCTCAGCGCCGCGCAGCCCCAGCATTTT. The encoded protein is CASSRLSAAQPQHF.

This CDR3 reads CASGPVDTEAFF. The CDR3 nucleotides read TGTGCTAGTGGTCCGGTGGACACTGAAGCTTTCTTT. This rearrangement joins TRBV12-5 to TRBJ1-1; D gene uncertain. The germline V gene has CDR1 LGHNT and CDR2 FRNRAP. The CDR3 runs to 12 residues. Trimming stripped 5 bases from V and 3 bases from J, with 7 bases between.

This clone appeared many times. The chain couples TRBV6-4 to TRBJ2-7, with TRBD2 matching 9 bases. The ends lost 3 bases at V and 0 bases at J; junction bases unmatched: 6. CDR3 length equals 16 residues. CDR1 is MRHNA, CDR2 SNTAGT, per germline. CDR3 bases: TGTGCCAGCAGTGAGCTAGCGGGAACCCCCTCCTACGAGCAGTACTTC. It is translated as CASSELAGTPSYEQYF.

CDR3 protein: CATSDGQGGVGYTF. The CDR3 nucleotides read TGTGCCACCAGTGACGGACAGGGTGGCGTCGGCTACACCTTC. J is TRBJ1-2 and V is TRBV24-1; 8 bases are shared with TRBD1. After removal of 4 bases from V and 8 bases from J, the junction contained 8 bases not matched to a gene. The CDR3 is 14 amino acids. Germline V gene lookup returns CDR1 KGHDR and CDR2 SFDVKD.

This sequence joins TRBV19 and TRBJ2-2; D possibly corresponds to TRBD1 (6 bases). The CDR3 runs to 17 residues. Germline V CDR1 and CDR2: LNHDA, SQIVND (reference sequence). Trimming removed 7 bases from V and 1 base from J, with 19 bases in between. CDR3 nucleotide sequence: TGTGCCAGTATTGATTTGGTGCAGGGGAGGAACACCGGGGAGCTGTTTTTT. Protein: CASIDLVQGRNTGELFF.

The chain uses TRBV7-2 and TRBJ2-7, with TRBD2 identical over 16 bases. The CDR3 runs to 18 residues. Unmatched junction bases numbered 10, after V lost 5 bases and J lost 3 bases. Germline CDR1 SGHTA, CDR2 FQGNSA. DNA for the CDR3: TGTGCCAGCAGCCCCTCCGGGACTAGCGGGAGGGCCCTCTACGAGCAGTACTTC. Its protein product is CASSPSGTSGRALYEQYF.

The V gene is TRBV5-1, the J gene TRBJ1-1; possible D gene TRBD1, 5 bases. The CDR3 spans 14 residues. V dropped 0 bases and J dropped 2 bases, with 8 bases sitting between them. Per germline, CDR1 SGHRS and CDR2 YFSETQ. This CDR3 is CASSLGGSNTEAFF. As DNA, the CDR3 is TGCGCCAGCAGCTTGGGGGGCAGCAACACTGAAGCTTTCTTT.

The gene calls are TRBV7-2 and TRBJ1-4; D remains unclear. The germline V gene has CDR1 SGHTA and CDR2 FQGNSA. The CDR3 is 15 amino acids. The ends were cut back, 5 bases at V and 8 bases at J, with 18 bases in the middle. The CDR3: CASSPRPRGGEKLFF. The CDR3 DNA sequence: TGTGCCAGCAGCCCTAGACCTCGGGGAGGGGAAAAACTGTTTTTT.

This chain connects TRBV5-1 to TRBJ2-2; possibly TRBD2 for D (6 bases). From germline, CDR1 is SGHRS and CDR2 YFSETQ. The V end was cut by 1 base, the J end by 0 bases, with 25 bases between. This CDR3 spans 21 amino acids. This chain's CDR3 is CASSLRTRRGGTFANTGELFF. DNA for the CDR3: TGCGCCAGCAGCTTGAGGACGAGGAGGGGTGGAACCTTCGCGAACACCGGGGAGCTGTTTTTT.

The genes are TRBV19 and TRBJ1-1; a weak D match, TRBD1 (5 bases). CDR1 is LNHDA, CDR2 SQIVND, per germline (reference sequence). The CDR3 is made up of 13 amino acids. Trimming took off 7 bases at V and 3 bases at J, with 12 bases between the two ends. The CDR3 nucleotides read TGTGCCAGTAACAAGGGGATTGACACTGAAGCTTTCTTT. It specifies CASNKGIDTEAFF.

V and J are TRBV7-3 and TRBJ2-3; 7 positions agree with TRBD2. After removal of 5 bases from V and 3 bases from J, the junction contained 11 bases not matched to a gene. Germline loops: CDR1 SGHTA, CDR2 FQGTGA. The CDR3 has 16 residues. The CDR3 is CASSPGDYEGTDTQYF. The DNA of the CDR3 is TGTGCCAGCAGCCCCGGGGACTACGAGGGAACAGATACGCAGTATTTT.

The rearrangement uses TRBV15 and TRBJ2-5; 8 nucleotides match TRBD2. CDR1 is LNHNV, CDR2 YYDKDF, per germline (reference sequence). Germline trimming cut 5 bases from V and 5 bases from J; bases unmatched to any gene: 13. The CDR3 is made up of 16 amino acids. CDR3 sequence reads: CATSRSGREAGETQYF. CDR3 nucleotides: TGTGCCACCAGCCGATCGGGGCGGGAGGCGGGGGAGACCCAGTACTTC.

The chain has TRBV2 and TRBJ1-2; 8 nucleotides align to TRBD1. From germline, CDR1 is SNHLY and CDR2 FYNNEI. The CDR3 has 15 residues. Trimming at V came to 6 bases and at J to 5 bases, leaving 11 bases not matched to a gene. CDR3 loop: CASRLRAGQDYGYTF. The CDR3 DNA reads TGTGCCAGCAGATTGAGAGCGGGACAGGATTATGGCTACACCTTC.

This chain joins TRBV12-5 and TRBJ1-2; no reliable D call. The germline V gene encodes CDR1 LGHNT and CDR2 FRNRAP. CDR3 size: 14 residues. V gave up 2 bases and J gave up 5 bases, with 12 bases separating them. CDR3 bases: TGTGCTAGTGGTTTGTTAGGGAGCGGGTATGGCTACACCTTC. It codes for CASGLLGSGYGYTF. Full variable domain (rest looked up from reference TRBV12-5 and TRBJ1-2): DARVTQTPRHKVTEMGQEVTMRCQPILGHNTVFWYRQTMMQGLELLAYFRNRAPLDDSGMPKDRFSAEMPDATLATLKIQPSEPRDSAVYFCASGLLGSGYGYTFGSGTRLTVV.

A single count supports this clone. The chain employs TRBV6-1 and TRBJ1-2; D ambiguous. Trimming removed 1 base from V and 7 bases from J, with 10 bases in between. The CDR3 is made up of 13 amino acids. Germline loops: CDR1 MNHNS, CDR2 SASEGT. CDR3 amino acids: CASSEVEGPGYTF. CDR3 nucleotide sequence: TGTGCCAGCAGTGAAGTGGAGGGTCCTGGCTACACCTTC.

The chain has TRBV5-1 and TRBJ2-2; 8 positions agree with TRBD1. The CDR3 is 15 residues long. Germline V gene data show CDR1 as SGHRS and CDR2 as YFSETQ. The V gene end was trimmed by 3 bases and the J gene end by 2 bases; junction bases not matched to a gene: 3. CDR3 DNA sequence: TGCGCCAGCAGCTCCGGACAGGGTAACACCGGGGAGCTGTTTTTT. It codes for CASSSGQGNTGELFF.

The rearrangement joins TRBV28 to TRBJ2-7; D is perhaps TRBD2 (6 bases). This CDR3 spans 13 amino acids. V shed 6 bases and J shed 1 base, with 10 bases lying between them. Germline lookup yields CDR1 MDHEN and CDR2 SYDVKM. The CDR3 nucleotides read TGTGCCAGCAGCGCGGGAATTTCCTACGAGCAGTACTTC. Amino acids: CASSAGISYEQYF.

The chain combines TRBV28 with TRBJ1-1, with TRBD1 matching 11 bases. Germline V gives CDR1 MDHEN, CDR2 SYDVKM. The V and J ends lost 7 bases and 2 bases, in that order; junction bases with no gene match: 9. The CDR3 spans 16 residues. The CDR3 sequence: CASNPRDRGVNTEAFF. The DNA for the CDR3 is TGTGCCAGCAATCCGCGGGACAGGGGGGTAAACACTGAAGCTTTCTTT.

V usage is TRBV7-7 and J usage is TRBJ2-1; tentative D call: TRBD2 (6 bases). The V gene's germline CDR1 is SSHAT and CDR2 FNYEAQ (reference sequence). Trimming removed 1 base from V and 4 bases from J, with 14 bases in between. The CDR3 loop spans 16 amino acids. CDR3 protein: CASSLDGTGTYNEQFF. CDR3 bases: TGTGCCAGCAGCTTAGACGGGACCGGGACTTACAATGAGCAGTTCTTC.

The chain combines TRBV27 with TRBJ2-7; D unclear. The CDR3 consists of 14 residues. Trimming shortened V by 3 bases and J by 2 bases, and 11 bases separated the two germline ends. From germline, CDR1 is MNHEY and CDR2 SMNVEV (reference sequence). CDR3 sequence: CASSFGSTTYEQYF. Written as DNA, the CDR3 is TGTGCCAGCAGTTTTGGCAGTACAACCTACGAGCAGTACTTC.

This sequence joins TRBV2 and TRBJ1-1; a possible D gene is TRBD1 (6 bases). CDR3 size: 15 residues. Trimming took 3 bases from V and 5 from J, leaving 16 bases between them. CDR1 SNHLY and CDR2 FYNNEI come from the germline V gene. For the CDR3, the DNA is TGTGCCAGCAGTGATATTAAGGGGGTTGGAACTGAAGCTTTCTTT. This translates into CASSDIKGVGTEAFF.

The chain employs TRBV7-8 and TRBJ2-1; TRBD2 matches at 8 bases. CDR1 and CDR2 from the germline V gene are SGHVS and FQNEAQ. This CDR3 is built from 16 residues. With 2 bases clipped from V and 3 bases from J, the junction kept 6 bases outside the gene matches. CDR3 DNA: TGTGCCAGCAGCTTATTATGGCTAGCGGGCTACAATGAGCAGTTCTTC. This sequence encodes CASSLLWLAGYNEQFF.